This T cell receptor (beta chain) appears in the sequencing data of a study of blood T cell repertoires in COVID-19 (TCRdb year 2020). A note on the overall study: The collaborator samples originated in the United States, Italy and Spain and spanned the acute and convalescent phases of COVID-19. The material from the prospective study consisted of cDNA or gDNA derived from T cells, B-cell-depleted T cells, or PBMCs. The dataset comprised deeply sampled blood TCRbeta repertoires from subjects exposed to, actively infected with, or recovered from COVID-19. Where available, HLA class I and class II types were taken from metadata supplied by the sample provider and were not determined by assay-based typing. The sample metadata nearly always contained a de-identified subject ID, COVID-19 status, age in years and sex. The repertoires were released in a freely available public database meant as a resource for research on the immune response to SARS-CoV-2. Samples were obtained from the ongoing ImmuneRACE study (first 160 participants) and from approximately 1,200 subjects provided by 6 global collaborators.

The CDR3 starts with the cysteine, ends with the phenylalanine, and has 15 residues. Only CDR3 DNA is held: 45 bases, read in frame from base 1. CDR1 and CDR2 are drawn from the germline V gene (reference sequence): SEHNR, FQNEAQ. The V and J ends are trimmed by 1 base and 2 bases, leaving 11 bases between them. On this clone: Its antigen remains unidentified. Nothing much larger sits one base from this clone, and base qualities are not available.

The research as a whole found: Clinical and demographic metadata were provided uncurated, with the amount varying by source and participant.

The immunoSEQ Assay, a bias-controlled multiplex PCR, was used to amplify TCRbeta CDR3 regions from genomic DNA. For the original study's pipeline: The number of nucleated cells in each sample was estimated from the amplification of reference gene primers within the assay. To quantify the absolute abundance of each unique TCRbeta CDR3 rearrangement, sequence reads were collapsed and filtered. For each sample, productive Simpson clonality was calculated as the square root of Simpson's diversity index across productive rearrangements. TCRdb re-hosts the immuneACCESS table, in-frame sequences only. Its copies lack some clones; in the studies checked, an unresolved V gene accounts for under half of them, and the cause for the rest is not known. Clone size and the V and J calls come from that table; the DNA yielded D and trimming. In this sample the table shows around 150,000 clones, roughly 85% of which occur a single time. Of the sample, about 3.5% falls within the top ten clones.

Each collaborating institution followed its own protocols to collect whole blood in K2EDTA tubes. For TCRbeta analysis, collaborators shipped samples in one of three forms: frozen whole blood, isolated PBMCs, or DNA extracted from either of those sample types. The rearranged chain carries TRBV7-9 and TRBJ1-2, with TRBD1 as a weak D call on 5 bases. The source is a human donor with acute or convalescent COVID-19. The donor label of this sample is uncertain. The sample was peripheral blood. The sequenced DNA: TGTGCCAGCAGCTTAGGGAGGGACCTCAACTATGGCTACACCTTC. It encodes CASSLGRDLNYGYTF.